The 21 T cell receptor beta chains reported below all come from one sample, sequenced in a study of T cell changes during pregnancy in multiple sclerosis. Here immunoSEQ multiplex PCR was the method, and the copy in TCRdb shows in-frame clones only, minus some. The repertoire has tens of thousands of clones, 80% to 90% of them found once; the top ten carry about 10%. Sequencing used CD8+ T cells from peripheral blood mononuclear cells, obtained in the second trimester of pregnancy. The receptors stem from a female donor with multiple sclerosis, enrolled in a pregnancy study.

This sequence joins TRBV25-1 and TRBJ1-2; TRBD1 matches 8 bases. The CDR3 spans 14 residues. Germline values: CDR1 MGHDK, CDR2 SYGVNS. Unmatched junction bases numbered 5, after V lost 4 bases and J lost 4 bases. The CDR3 loop reads CASSVGTGGYGYTF. The DNA for the CDR3 is TGTGCCAGCAGTGTGGGGACAGGCGGCTATGGCTACACCTTC.

The chain combines TRBV7-9 with TRBJ2-1; 13 bases map to TRBD2. The CDR3 loop spans 16 amino acids. Trimming cost V 5 bases and J 3 bases; bases outside gene matches: 4. Germline V gene data show CDR1 as SEHNR and CDR2 as FQNEAQ (reference sequence). CDR3 loop: CASSATSGGIYNEQFF. The CDR3, as DNA: TGTGCCAGCAGCGCGACTAGCGGGGGGATCTACAATGAGCAGTTCTTC.

This rearrangement joins TRBV28 to TRBJ2-7; 8 nucleotides align to TRBD2. V gave up 2 bases and J gave up 3 bases; unmatched junction bases: 6. Germline V lookup: CDR1 MDHEN, CDR2 SYDVKM. The CDR3 consists of 15 residues. The CDR3 bases are TGTGCCAGCAGTTTAATGGTAGCGGGAAGCTACGAGCAGTACTTC. It specifies CASSLMVAGSYEQYF.

The V call is TRBV2, the J call TRBJ2-7; D perhaps matches TRBD1 (6 bases). V was trimmed by 4 bases and J by 5 bases, leaving 12 bases between them. Germline CDR1 reads SNHLY; CDR2 reads FYNNEI. This CDR3 region has 13 residues. CDR3 residues: CASSVQGPNEQYF. The CDR3 nucleotides read TGTGCCAGCAGTGTCCAGGGGCCCAACGAGCAGTACTTC.

The chain has TRBV7-9 and TRBJ2-2; 9 nucleotides line up with TRBD2. CDR1 and CDR2 (germline): SEHNR, FQNEAQ (reference sequence). Trimming removed 4 bases from V and 7 bases from J; junction bases left unmatched: 10. CDR3 size: 16 residues. CDR3 residues: CASSSPVSGRGGELFF. In DNA, the CDR3 is TGTGCCAGCAGCTCCCCGGTTAGCGGGAGAGGCGGGGAGCTGTTTTTT.

This chain joins TRBV7-3 and TRBJ2-5, with 7 positions matching TRBD2. The J segment lost 2 bases and the V segment lost 5 bases, leaving 8 bases of the junction unmatched. The germline gives CDR1 SGHTA, CDR2 FQGTGA. The CDR3 extends over 15 amino acids. This chain's CDR3 is CASSPGLGIQETQYF. CDR3 nucleotide sequence: TGTGCCAGCAGCCCAGGACTAGGGATTCAAGAGACCCAGTACTTC.

The chain employs TRBV27 and TRBJ1-5; 10 bases are a match to TRBD1. V dropped 4 bases and J dropped 6; count of bases not matched to a gene: 9. The CDR3 loop spans 16 amino acids. Germline V lookup: CDR1 MNHEY, CDR2 SMNVEV (reference sequence). The CDR3, as DNA: TGTGCCAGCAGTTCCCTCGACAGGGGGCTAGGTCAGCCCCAGCATTTT. This encodes CASSSLDRGLGQPQHF.

The chain joins TRBV9 to TRBJ2-3; tentatively, D is TRBD2 (6 bases). Germline CDR1 is SGDLS and CDR2 is YYNGEE. The V end was cut by 4 bases, the J end by 0 bases, with 9 bases between. CDR3 length equals 14 residues. Written as DNA, the CDR3 is TGTGCCAGCAGCTCGACTAGAAGCACAGATACGCAGTATTTT. Amino acid sequence: CASSSTRSTDTQYF.

This sequence joins TRBV19 and TRBJ2-3, with 13 nucleotides matching TRBD2. Trimming removed 3 bases from V and 5 bases from J; junction bases left unmatched: 5. Germline CDR1 reads LNHDA; CDR2 reads SQIVND (reference sequence). The CDR3 is made up of 16 amino acids. The CDR3 here is CASSIGLAGALDTQYF. DNA of the CDR3: TGTGCCAGTAGTATCGGACTAGCGGGAGCATTAGATACGCAGTATTTT.

The J gene is TRBJ1-1, the V gene TRBV27; TRBD1 might be the D (6 bases). There are 15 residues in the CDR3. The V and J ends lost 3 bases and 0 bases respectively, with 11 bases between them. CDR1 is MNHEY, CDR2 SMNVEV, per germline (reference sequence). CDR3 sequence: CASSLSGHLNTEAFF. CDR3 sequence (DNA): TGTGCCAGCAGTTTGTCGGGACACCTGAACACTGAAGCTTTCTTT.

CDR3 residues: CASSYSDIEAFF. The CDR3 DNA is TGTGCCAGCAGTTACTCAGACATTGAAGCTTTCTTT. The chain joins TRBV6-6 to TRBJ1-1; D call uncertain. In germline, CDR1 is MNHNY, CDR2 SVGAGI (reference sequence). The V and J ends lost 0 bases and 7 bases respectively, with 6 bases between them. The CDR3 sequence is 12 residues long.

The chain links TRBV7-9 to TRBJ2-5; 13 nucleotides align to TRBD2. Trimming at V came to 5 bases and at J to 1 base, leaving 4 bases not matched to a gene. Germline-derived CDR1 and CDR2 are SEHNR and FQNEAQ (reference sequence). This CDR3 contains 16 residues. CDR3 in amino acids: CASSPGTSGIQETQYF. CDR3 nucleotide sequence: TGTGCCAGCAGCCCTGGGACTAGCGGGATCCAAGAGACCCAGTACTTC.

The rearrangement uses TRBV4-1 and TRBJ2-5, with 10 bases lining up with TRBD2. V shed 1 base and J 4 bases; nucleotides not matched to a gene: 6. CDR1 is MGHRA, CDR2 YSYEKL, per germline. The CDR3 consists of 16 residues. CDR3 in DNA: TGCGCCAGCAGCCAAGGACTAGCGGGCCCGCGAGAGACCCAGTACTTC. It translates to CASSQGLAGPRETQYF.

The chain recombines TRBV4-1 with TRBJ2-5, with 12 bases aligning to TRBD2. J lost 4 bases, V lost 2 bases, and 2 bases had no gene match. The germline V gene has CDR1 MGHRA and CDR2 YSYEKL. The CDR3 sequence is 15 residues long. As DNA, the CDR3 is TGCGCCAGCAGCCAACTAGCGGGAGGGCGAGAGACCCAGTACTTC. It is translated as CASSQLAGGRETQYF.

The chain joins TRBV5-1 to TRBJ2-7; 10 bases match TRBD2. This CDR3 contains 17 residues. From germline, CDR1 is SGHRS and CDR2 YFSETQ. The V and J ends lost 2 bases and 0 bases, in that order; junction bases with no gene match: 8. CDR3 sequence (DNA): TGCGCCAGCAGCTTTTCTAGCGGGGGACACAGCTCCTACGAGCAGTACTTC. Its protein is CASSFSSGGHSSYEQYF.

The chain is built from TRBV13 and TRBJ2-1; TRBD2 matches 7 bases. This CDR3 has 15 amino acids. The V segment lost 3 bases and the J segment 8 bases; nucleotides outside the gene matches: 10. Germline CDR1 and CDR2: PRHDT and FYEKMQ (reference sequence). As DNA, the CDR3 is TGTGCCAGCAGCTTCCAGTGGGAGGGCCAGGATGAGCAGTTCTTC. Protein product: CASSFQWEGQDEQFF.

The chain uses TRBV7-3 and TRBJ2-5; TRBD1 is a possible D gene (5 bases). The V and J ends lost 2 bases and 3 bases respectively, with 7 bases between them. Germline V gene data show CDR1 as SGHTA and CDR2 as FQGTGA. The CDR3 has 13 amino acids. In nucleotides, the CDR3 is TGTGCCAGCAGCTTATCAGGGAAAGAGACCCAGTACTTC. Amino acid sequence: CASSLSGKETQYF.

Regarding this clone: The junction shows a germline mismatch at one end, possibly a read error. J is TRBJ2-3 and V is TRBV20-1; 9 nucleotides match TRBD2. From germline, CDR1 is DFQATT and CDR2 SNEGSKA (reference sequence). This CDR3 has 11 residues. The CDR3 DNA reads TGCAGTGCTAGGGGGCGGGGGGGCTGGGATTTT. Its protein is CSARGRGGWDF.

The rearrangement uses TRBV2 and TRBJ1-1, with no clear D. Trimming cost V 3 bases and J 6 bases, with 11 bases left between them. CDR3 length equals 13 residues. Germline CDR1 is SNHLY and CDR2 is FYNNEI. The CDR3: CASSDSRSPEAFF. The CDR3 DNA follows: TGTGCCAGCAGTGACAGCAGGTCTCCTGAAGCTTTCTTT.

In its sample, this clone was seen once. V usage is TRBV7-8 and J usage is TRBJ2-5, with a possible D match to TRBD1 (6 bases). V was trimmed by 2 bases and J by 2 bases, leaving 9 bases between them. Per the germline V gene, CDR1 is SGHVS and CDR2 is FQNEAQ. The CDR3 consists of 14 residues. The CDR3 DNA is TGTGCCAGCAGCTTACATCAGGGGCAAGAGACCCAGTACTTC. Translated, it gives CASSLHQGQETQYF.

Notes on this clone: The junction does not match germline at one end; this may be a read error. The V call is TRBV5-1, the J call TRBJ2-2; TRBD2 agrees at 14 bases. The CDR3 totals 15 residues. Germline values: CDR1 SGHRS, CDR2 YFSETQ. The CDR3 region is CASSPGTSGSRGALF. The CDR3, as DNA: TGCGCCAGCAGTCCCGGGACTAGCGGGAGCCGGGGAGCTCTTTTT.